These T cell receptor beta chains were read from a single sample in a study of CD8 T cells in Susac syndrome. TCRdb reprocessed the immunoSEQ multiplex PCR reads via MiXCR and lists one record per CDR3 protein. The table lists roughly 150,000 distinct CDR3 sequences, approximately 94% of them singletons. Material for sequencing was CD4+ T cells from PBMCs. These receptors all stem from a human donor with multiple sclerosis. CDR3s include the opening cysteine and the closing phenylalanine or tryptophan. A D gene is named only where the DNA matches it firmly. Some rows have no size entry. The others give once, few or many, or a class for an expanded clone.

J | size | D | V | CDR3 | DNA
TRBJ2-2 | - | TRBD1 | TRBV23-1 | CASSQWDRANTGELFF | TGCGCCAGCAGTCAATGGGACAGGGCGAACACCGGGGAGCTGTTTTTT
TRBJ2-5 | - | - | TRBV20-1 | CSASFWGGAQETQYF | TGCAGTGCTAGTTTTTGGGGGGGGGCGCAAGAGACCCAGTACTTC
TRBJ1-2 | - | - | TRBV24-1 | CATGYYGYTF | TGTGCCACCGGCTACTATGGCTACACCTTC
TRBJ2-1 | - | - | TRBV6-1 | CASTEVIGEQFF | TGTGCCAGCACGGAGGTTATTGGTGAGCAGTTCTTC
TRBJ1-2 | - | - | TRBV30 | CATWGGSYTF | TGTGCCACCTGGGGCGGTAGCTACACCTTC
TRBJ2-3 | - | TRBD2 | TRBV24-1 | CATSDKLAGSTDTQYF | TGTGCCACCAGTGATAAACTAGCGGGGAGCACAGATACGCAGTATTTT
TRBJ2-6 | - | - | TRBV27 | CASSREPGANVLTF | TGTGCCAGCAGCCGGGAGCCTGGGGCCAACGTCCTGACTTTC
TRBJ1-2 | - | - | TRBV3-1 | CASSQDRARATYGYTF | TGTGCCAGCAGCCAAGATAGGGCCAGGGCGACCTATGGCTACACCTTC
TRBJ2-3 | - | - | TRBV28 | CASSLQRDTQYF | TGTGCCAGCAGTTTACAGAGAGATACGCAGTATTTT
TRBJ2-5 | - | - | TRBV20-1 | CSARMGGKETQYF | TGCAGTGCTAGGATGGGCGGGAAAGAGACCCAGTACTTC
TRBJ2-3 | - | TRBD2 | TRBV7-6 | CASSSGLAGGKDTQYF | TGTGCCAGCAGCTCGGGACTAGCGGGGGGGAAGGATACGCAGTATTTT
TRBJ2-2 | - | TRBD2 | TRBV7-9 | CASSSAGTSGSPNTGELFF | TGTGCCAGCAGCTCCGCCGGGACTAGCGGGAGTCCGAACACCGGGGAGCTGTTTTTT
TRBJ1-3 | - | - | TRBV7-2 | CASSPLQGAGNTIYF | TGTGCCAGCAGCCCACTACAGGGTGCTGGAAACACCATATATTTT
TRBJ1-2 | - | - | TRBV7-3 | CASSFGPSYGYTF | TGTGCCAGCAGCTTTGGACCGTCCTATGGCTACACCTTC
TRBJ2-2 | - | - | TRBV7-9 | CASSYQGDTGELFF | TGTGCCAGCAGCTACCAGGGAGATACCGGGGAGCTGTTTTTT
TRBJ2-3 | - | - | TRBV25-1 | CASISQYTDTQYF | TGTGCCAGCATCTCTCAATACACAGATACGCAGTATTTT
TRBJ1-1 | - | - | TRBV10-3 | CAISGQMNTEAFF | TGTGCCATCAGTGGACAAATGAACACTGAAGCTTTCTTT
TRBJ2-7 | - | - | TRBV5-1 | CASSLAYRVAYEQYF | TGCGCCAGCAGCTTGGCCTACAGGGTAGCCTACGAGCAGTACTTC
TRBJ1-1 | - | - | TRBV7-2 | CASSPNGDGEAFF | TGTGCCAGCAGCCCCAACGGGGATGGTGAAGCTTTCTTT
TRBJ1-1 | few | - | TRBV12-3/TRBV12-4 | CASSFKGNTEAFF | TGTGCCAGCAGTTTTAAGGGGAACACTGAAGCTTTCTTT
TRBJ2-3 | - | - | TRBV20-1 | CSARGRLVDTQYF | TGCAGTGCTAGAGGTAGACTAGTAGATACGCAGTATTTT
TRBJ2-7 | - | - | TRBV6-5 | CASRGADIYEQYF | TGTGCCAGCAGGGGGGCTGACATCTACGAGCAGTACTTC
TRBJ2-7 | - | - | TRBV3-1 | CASSQEGGRAYEQYF | TGTGCCAGCAGCCAAGAAGGGGGGAGGGCCTACGAGCAGTACTTC
TRBJ2-2 | - | - | TRBV20-1 | CSAPHTSNTGELFF | TGCAGTGCCCCCCACACATCGAACACCGGGGAGCTGTTTTTT
TRBJ2-7 | - | - | TRBV3-1 | CASSQNTQGEQYF | TGTGCCAGCAGCCAAAACACACAGGGCGAGCAGTACTTC
TRBJ2-1 | - | - | TRBV24-1 | CATSRDWSDEQFF | TGTGCCACCAGTAGAGACTGGTCCGATGAGCAGTTCTTC
TRBJ2-1 | - | TRBD2 | TRBV5-4 | CASSLSTGGYNEQFF | TGTGCCAGCAGCTTGAGTACGGGAGGGTACAATGAGCAGTTCTTC
TRBJ1-3 | - | - | TRBV10-3 | CAIRSEGAGNTIYF | TGTGCCATCAGAAGCGAGGGTGCTGGAAACACCATATATTTT